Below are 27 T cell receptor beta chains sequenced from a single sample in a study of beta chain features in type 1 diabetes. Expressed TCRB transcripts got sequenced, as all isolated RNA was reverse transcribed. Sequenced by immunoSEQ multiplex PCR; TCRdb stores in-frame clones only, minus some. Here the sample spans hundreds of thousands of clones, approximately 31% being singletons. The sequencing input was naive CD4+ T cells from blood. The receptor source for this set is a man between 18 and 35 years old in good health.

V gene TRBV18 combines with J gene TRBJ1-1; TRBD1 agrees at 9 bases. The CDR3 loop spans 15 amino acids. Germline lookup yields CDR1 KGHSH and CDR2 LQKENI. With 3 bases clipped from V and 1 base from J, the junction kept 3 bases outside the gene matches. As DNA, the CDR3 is TGTGCCAGCTCACCTGGACAGGGGACGAACACTGAAGCTTTCTTT. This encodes CASSPGQGTNTEAFF.

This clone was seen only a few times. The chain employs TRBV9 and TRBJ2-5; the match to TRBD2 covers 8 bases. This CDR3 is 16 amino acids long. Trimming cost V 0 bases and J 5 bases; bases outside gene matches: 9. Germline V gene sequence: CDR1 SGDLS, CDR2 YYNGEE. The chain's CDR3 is CASSVGAAGVGETQYF. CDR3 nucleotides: TGTGCCAGCAGCGTAGGCGCAGCGGGAGTCGGGGAGACCCAGTACTTC.

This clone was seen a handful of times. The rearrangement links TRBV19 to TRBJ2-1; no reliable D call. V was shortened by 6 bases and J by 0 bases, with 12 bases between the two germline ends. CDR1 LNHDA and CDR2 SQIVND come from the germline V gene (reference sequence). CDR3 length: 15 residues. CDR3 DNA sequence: TGTGCCAGTAGGATGGACGGCAGCTCCTACAATGAGCAGTTCTTC. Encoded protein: CASRMDGSSYNEQFF.

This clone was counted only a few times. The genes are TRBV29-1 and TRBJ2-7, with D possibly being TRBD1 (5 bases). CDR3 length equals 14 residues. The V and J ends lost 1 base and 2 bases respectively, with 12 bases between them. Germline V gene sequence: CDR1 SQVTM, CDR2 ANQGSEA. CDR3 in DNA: TGCAGCGTTGAAGTCGGCCAGGGAACCTACGAGCAGTACTTC. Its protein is CSVEVGQGTYEQYF.

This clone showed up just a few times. CDR3 region: CASSAPDSLGGYTF. Written as DNA, the CDR3 is TGTGCCAGCAGCGCCCCGGACTCCCTTGGCGGCTACACCTTC. The V and J genes are TRBV7-9 and TRBJ1-2; D is unclear. The V end was cut by 5 bases, the J end by 8 bases, with 18 bases between. Germline CDR1 SEHNR, CDR2 FQNEAQ (reference sequence). CDR3 length equals 14 residues.

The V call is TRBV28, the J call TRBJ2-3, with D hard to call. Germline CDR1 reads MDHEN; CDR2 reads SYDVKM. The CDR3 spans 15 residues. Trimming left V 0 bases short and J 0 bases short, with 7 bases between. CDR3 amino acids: CASSLWFGSTDTQYF. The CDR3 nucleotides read TGTGCCAGCAGTTTATGGTTCGGTAGCACAGATACGCAGTATTTT. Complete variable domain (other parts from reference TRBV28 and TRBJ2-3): DVKVTQSSRYLVKRTGEKVFLECVQDMDHENMFWYRQDPGLGLRLIYFSYDVKMKEKGDIPEGYSVSREKKERFSLILESASTNQTSMYLCASSLWFGSTDTQYFGPGTRLTVL.

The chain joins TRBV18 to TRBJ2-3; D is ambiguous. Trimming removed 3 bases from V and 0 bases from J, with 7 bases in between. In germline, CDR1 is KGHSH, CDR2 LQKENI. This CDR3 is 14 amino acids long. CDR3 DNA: TGTGCCAGCTCACCTTCCGAGAGCACAGATACGCAGTATTTT. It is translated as CASSPSESTDTQYF.

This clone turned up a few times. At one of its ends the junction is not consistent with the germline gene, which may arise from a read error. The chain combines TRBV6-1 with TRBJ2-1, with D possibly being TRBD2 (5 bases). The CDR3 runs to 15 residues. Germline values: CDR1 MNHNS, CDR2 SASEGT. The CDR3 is CASSQAGGSHNEQFF. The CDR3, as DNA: TGTGCCAGCAGTCAAGCAGGAGGATCCCACAATGAGCAGTTCTTC.

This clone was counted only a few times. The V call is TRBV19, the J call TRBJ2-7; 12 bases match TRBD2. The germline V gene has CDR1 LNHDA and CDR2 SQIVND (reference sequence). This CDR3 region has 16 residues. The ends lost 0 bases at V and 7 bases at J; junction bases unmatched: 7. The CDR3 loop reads CASSIDRLAGAEEQYF. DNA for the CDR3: TGTGCCAGTAGTATAGACCGACTAGCGGGAGCGGAAGAGCAGTACTTC.

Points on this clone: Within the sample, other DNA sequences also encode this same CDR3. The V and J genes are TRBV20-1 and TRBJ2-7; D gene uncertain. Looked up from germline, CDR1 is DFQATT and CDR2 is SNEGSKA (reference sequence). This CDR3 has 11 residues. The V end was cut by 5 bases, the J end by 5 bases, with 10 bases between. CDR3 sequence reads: CSARAGNEQYF. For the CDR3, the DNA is TGCAGTGCTCGGGCAGGCAACGAGCAGTACTTC.

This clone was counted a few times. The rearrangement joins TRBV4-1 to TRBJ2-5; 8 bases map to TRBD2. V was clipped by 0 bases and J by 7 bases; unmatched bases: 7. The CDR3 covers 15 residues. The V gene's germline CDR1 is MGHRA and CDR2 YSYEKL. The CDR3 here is CASSQDWTSYGTQYF. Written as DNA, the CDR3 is TGCGCCAGCAGCCAAGACTGGACTAGCTACGGGACCCAGTACTTC.

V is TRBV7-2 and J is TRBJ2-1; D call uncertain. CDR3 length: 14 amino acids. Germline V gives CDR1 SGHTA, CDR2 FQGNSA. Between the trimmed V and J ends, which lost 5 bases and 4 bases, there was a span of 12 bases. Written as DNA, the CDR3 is TGTGCCAGCAGCAGCACCGGTTGGTACAATGAGCAGTTCTTC. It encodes CASSSTGWYNEQFF.

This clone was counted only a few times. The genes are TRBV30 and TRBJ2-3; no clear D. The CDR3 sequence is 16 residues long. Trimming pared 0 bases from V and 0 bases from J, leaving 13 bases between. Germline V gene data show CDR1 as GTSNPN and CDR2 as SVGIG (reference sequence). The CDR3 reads CAWSVFGRPSTDTQYF. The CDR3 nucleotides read TGTGCCTGGAGTGTATTCGGGCGCCCAAGCACAGATACGCAGTATTTT.

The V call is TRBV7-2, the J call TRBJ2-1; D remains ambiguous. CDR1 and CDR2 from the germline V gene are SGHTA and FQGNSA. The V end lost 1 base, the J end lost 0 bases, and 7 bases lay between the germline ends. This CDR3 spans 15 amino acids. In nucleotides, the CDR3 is TGTGCCAGCAGCTTAGGCCCGATCTCCTACAATGAGCAGTTCTTC. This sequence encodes CASSLGPISYNEQFF.

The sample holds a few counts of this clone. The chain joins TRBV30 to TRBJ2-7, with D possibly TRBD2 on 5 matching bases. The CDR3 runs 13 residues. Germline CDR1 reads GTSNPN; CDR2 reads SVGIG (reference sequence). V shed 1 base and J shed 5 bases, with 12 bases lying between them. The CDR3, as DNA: TGTGCCTGGAGTGCGCGGGCGTACCACGAGCAGTACTTC. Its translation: CAWSARAYHEQYF.

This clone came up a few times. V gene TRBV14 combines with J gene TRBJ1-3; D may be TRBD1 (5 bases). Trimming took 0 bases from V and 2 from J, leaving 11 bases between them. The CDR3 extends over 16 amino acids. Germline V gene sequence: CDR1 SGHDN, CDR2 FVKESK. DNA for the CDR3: TGTGCCAGCAGCCAAGATCAAGGGGCGGCTGGAAACACCATATATTTT. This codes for CASSQDQGAAGNTIYF.

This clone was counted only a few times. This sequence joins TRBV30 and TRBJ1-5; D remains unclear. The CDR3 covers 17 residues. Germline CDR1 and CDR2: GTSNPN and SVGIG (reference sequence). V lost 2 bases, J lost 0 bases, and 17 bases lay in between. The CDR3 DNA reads TGTGCCTGGAGTCAAAAGGGTGCGGGATATAGCAATCAGCCCCAGCATTTT. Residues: CAWSQKGAGYSNQPQHF.

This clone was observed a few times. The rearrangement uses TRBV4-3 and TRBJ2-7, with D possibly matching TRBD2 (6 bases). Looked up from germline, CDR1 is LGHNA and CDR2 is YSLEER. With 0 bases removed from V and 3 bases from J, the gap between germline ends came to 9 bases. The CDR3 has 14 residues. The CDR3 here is CASSQDETSYEQYF. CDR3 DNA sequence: TGCGCCAGCAGCCAAGATGAGACTAGCTACGAGCAGTACTTC.

The chain's CDR3 is CASRTDLFYGYTF. CDR3 DNA: TGCGCCAGCAGAACGGATCTTTTCTATGGCTACACCTTC. This chain connects TRBV5-1 to TRBJ1-2; the D is unclear. The V end was cut by 5 bases, the J end by 4 bases, with 12 bases between. The CDR3 runs to 13 residues. CDR1 and CDR2 (germline): SGHRS, YFSETQ.

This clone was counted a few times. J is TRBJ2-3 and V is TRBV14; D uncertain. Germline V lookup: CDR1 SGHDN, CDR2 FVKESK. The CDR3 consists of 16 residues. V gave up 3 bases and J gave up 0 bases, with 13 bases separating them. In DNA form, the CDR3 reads TGTGCCAGCAGCCACTTTCGGCAGACTAGCACAGATACGCAGTATTTT. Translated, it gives CASSHFRQTSTDTQYF.

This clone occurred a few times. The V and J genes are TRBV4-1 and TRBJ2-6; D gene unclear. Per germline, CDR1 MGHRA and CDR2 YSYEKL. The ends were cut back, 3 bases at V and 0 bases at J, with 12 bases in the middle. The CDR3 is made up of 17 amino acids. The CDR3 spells CASSQGSTSSGANVLTF. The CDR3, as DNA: TGCGCCAGCAGCCAGGGAAGCACGAGCTCTGGGGCCAACGTCCTGACTTTC.

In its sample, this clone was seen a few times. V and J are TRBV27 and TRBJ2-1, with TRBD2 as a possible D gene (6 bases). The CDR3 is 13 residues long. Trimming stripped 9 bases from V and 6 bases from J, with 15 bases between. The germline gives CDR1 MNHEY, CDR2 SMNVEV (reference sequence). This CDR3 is CASSRERGNEQFF. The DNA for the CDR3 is TGTGCCAGTTCTCGGGAGAGAGGCAATGAGCAGTTCTTC.

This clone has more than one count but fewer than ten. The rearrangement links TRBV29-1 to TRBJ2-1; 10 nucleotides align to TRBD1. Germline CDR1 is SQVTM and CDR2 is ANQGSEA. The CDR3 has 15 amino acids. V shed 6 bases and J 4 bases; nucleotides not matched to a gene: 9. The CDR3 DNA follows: TGCAGCGTCATGGGGACAGGGGAGTGGTACAATGAGCAGTTCTTC. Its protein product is CSVMGTGEWYNEQFF.

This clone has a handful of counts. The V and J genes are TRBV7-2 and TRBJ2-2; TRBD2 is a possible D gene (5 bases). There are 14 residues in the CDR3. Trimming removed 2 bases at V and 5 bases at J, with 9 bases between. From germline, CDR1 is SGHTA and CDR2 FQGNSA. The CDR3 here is CASSLLRVTGELFF. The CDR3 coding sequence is TGTGCCAGCAGCTTATTGAGGGTAACCGGGGAGCTGTTTTTT. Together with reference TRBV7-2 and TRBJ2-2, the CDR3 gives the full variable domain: GAGVSQSPSNKVTEKGKDVELRCDPISGHTALYWYRQSLGQGLEFLIYFQGNSAPDKSGLPSDRFSAERTGGSVSTLTIQRTQQEDSAVYLCASSLLRVTGELFFGEGSRLTVL.

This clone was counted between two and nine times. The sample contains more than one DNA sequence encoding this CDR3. CDR3 sequence: CASSEQGDQPQHF. CDR3 bases: TGTGCCAGCAGTGAGCAGGGGGATCAGCCCCAGCATTTT. J is TRBJ1-5 and V is TRBV2, with 7 bases matching TRBD1. CDR1 and CDR2 from the germline V gene are SNHLY and FYNNEI. V was pared by 3 bases and J by 5 bases, with 1 base of the junction left unmatched. The CDR3 has 13 amino acids.

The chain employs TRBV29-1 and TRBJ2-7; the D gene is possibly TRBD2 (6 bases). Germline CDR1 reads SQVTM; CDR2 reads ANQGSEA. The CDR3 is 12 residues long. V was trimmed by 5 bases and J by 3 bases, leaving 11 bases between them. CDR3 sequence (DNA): TGCAGCGTTCGGGGACTGTACTACGAGCAGTACTTC. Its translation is CSVRGLYYEQYF.

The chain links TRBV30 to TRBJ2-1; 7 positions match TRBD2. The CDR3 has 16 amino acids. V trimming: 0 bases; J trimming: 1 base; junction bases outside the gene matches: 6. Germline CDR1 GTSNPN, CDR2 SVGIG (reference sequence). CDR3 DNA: TGTGCCTGGAGTGTATGGGGAGGGGATTCCTACAATGAGCAGTTCTTC. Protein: CAWSVWGGDSYNEQFF.